These T cell receptor beta chains were read from a single sample in a study of beta chain features in type 1 diabetes. Profiled with immunoSEQ multiplex PCR; TCRdb holds only in-frame clones, not every one. The sample contains under 450,000 clones, approximately 14% of which appear only once. Source material: naive CD4+ T cells from blood. These receptor sequences come from a man aged 30-40 years in good health. The CDR3 runs from the conserved cysteine through the conserved F or W. A D gene is named only where the DNA matches it firmly. Rows give clone size only sometimes, using once, few, many, or a class for an expanded clone.

>TRBV9|TRBJ2-1|-|TRBD2
CASSVRPSGARSYNEQFF
TGTGCCAGCAGCGTACGTCCTAGCGGGGCCCGCTCCTACAATGAGCAGTTCTTC
>TRBV29-1|TRBJ2-5|many|TRBD2
CSVGVGGTQETQYF
TGCAGCGTTGGGGTCGGGGGGACCCAAGAGACCCAGTACTTC
>TRBV27|TRBJ2-5|-|-
CASSLRWLQETQYF
TGTGCCAGCAGCCTTAGGTGGCTCCAAGAGACCCAGTACTTC
>TRBV5-1|TRBJ2-7|-|-
CASSPTGTHGPYEQYF
TGCGCCAGCAGCCCTACCGGGACGCACGGACCCTACGAGCAGTACTTC
>TRBV5-1|TRBJ2-3|-|-
CASSSGRGADTQYF
TGCGCCAGCAGCAGCGGCCGGGGCGCAGATACGCAGTATTTT
>TRBV27|TRBJ2-3|few|-
CASSLRPHGDTQYF
TGTGCCAGCAGTTTGAGGCCCCACGGAGATACGCAGTATTTT
>TRBV5-4|TRBJ1-4|-|-
CASSFHEKLFF
TGTGCCAGCAGCTTCCATGAAAAACTGTTTTTT
>TRBV29-1|TRBJ2-5|few|-
CSVEIKEETQYF
TGCAGCGTTGAAATAAAGGAGGAGACCCAGTACTTC
>TRBV11-2|TRBJ2-1|-|-
CASRRSNEQFF
TGTGCCAGCAGAAGATCAAATGAGCAGTTCTTC
>TRBV11-1|TRBJ2-4|-|-
CASSLGAGAKNIQYF
TGTGCCAGCAGCCTCGGAGCCGGGGCCAAAAACATTCAGTACTTC
>TRBV19|TRBJ2-3|once|TRBD2
CASIGRGGPTDTQYF
TGTGCCAGTATTGGCCGCGGGGGGCCCACAGATACGCAGTATTTT
>TRBV6-5|TRBJ2-1|-|-
CASSRSIGEQFF
TGTGCCAGCAGTCGTTCGATCGGGGAGCAGTTCTTC
>TRBV21-1|TRBJ2-2|few|-
CASSSRGPPGSCFF
-
>TRBV7-2|TRBJ2-2|few|TRBD2
CASSLVTSGNTGELFF
TGTGCCAGCAGCTTAGTAACTAGCGGAAACACCGGGGAGCTGTTTTTT
>TRBV29-1|TRBJ2-7|few|-
CSVRFSVYEQYF
TGCAGCGTTCGGTTTTCGGTCTACGAGCAGTACTTC
>TRBV6-5|TRBJ1-5|-|-
CASSYSRDQPQHF
TGTGCCAGCAGTTACTCGAGAGATCAGCCCCAGCATTTT
>TRBV30|TRBJ1-1|-|-
CAWNDLLNTEAFF
TGTGCCTGGAATGACTTACTGAACACTGAAGCTTTCTTT
>TRBV14|TRBJ1-2|-|TRBD1
CASSPDRRGYTF
TGTGCCAGCAGCCCGGACAGGCGTGGCTACACCTTC
>TRBV4-3|TRBJ2-1|few|TRBD2
CASSQFTGTSGRNEQFF
TGCGCCAGCAGCCAATTTACGGGCACTAGCGGGAGGAATGAGCAGTTCTTC
>TRBV5-1|TRBJ2-1|-|TRBD2
CASSPPQEVSGRASYNEQFF
TGCGCCAGCAGCCCGCCCCAGGAGGTGAGCGGGAGGGCCTCCTACAATGAGCAGTTCTTC
>TRBV5-6|TRBJ1-2|-|-
CASSSSWEGYTF
TGTGCCAGCAGCAGCAGTTGGGAGGGCTACACCTTC
>TRBV5-4|TRBJ2-1|few|TRBD2
CASSPGRGGDNEQFF
TGTGCCAGCAGCCCCGGCCGCGGGGGGGACAATGAGCAGTTCTTC
>TRBV10-3|TRBJ1-2|-|-
CAISESGDYGYTF
TGTGCCATCAGTGAGTCGGGGGACTATGGCTACACCTTC
>TRBV30|TRBJ2-2|-|TRBD2
CAWSVLAGGELFF
TGTGCCTGGAGTGTATTAGCGGGAGGGGAGCTGTTTTTT
>TRBV4-3|TRBJ2-6|-|-
CASSQEAAGRGANVLTF
TGCGCCAGCAGCCAAGAGGCAGCAGGACGGGGGGCCAACGTCCTGACTTTC
>TRBV4-3|TRBJ1-1|-|-
CASSYSGRNTEAFF
TGCGCCAGCAGTTACTCCGGACGGAACACTGAAGCTTTCTTT
>TRBV7-2|TRBJ2-3|few|-
CASSLEVRGDTQYF
TGTGCCAGCAGCTTAGAGGTGCGGGGAGATACGCAGTATTTT